The entry below gives a single TCR beta chain sequence along with its context. This record belongs to a study of T cells expressing NK-cell markers. Study-wide background: Investigators obtained TCR beta repertoires from sorted CD3+CD56+NKG2C+, CD3+CD56+NKG2C- and CD3+CD56-NKG2C+ T cells.

The cDNA for TCR beta came from 5'RACE template switching with UMIs. TCRdb processed the 5' RACE reads again and assigns one entry to each CDR3 protein, with no DNA. Reported are roughly 380,000 distinct CDR3 sequences; the ten largest clones contain roughly 5.4%. Germline V CDR1 and CDR2: SGHDT, YYEEEE. This CDR3 comprises 13 residues. What was sequenced was blood T cells: a sorted CD56 or NKG2C T cell subset, CD4+ or CD8+ T cells, or bulk PBMC T cells (not recorded which). The receptor's source is a man aged 18-75 years in good health. The J gene is TRBJ1-5, the V gene TRBV5-6. The CDR3 protein is CASSLQPDQPQHF.